This entry lists 2 T cell receptor beta chains sequenced from one sample in a study of shared clonotypes between healthy human individuals. The method was immunoSEQ multiplex PCR; TCRdb's version includes in-frame clones alone and lacks a portion of them. Of about 580,000 clones listed, more than 95% were seen once; the top ten hold 0.25% to 0.35%. It was CD45RO-negative cells, positively selected for CCR7, that made up naive CD8 cells, with terminally differentiated effector memory CD45RA+ cells excluded. Sequencing was carried out using naive CD8+ T cells sorted from blood. These receptors were collected from a man under 40 in good health.

The rearrangement links TRBV9 to TRBJ2-7; D remains unclear. The CDR3 extends over 15 amino acids. V lost 3 bases to trimming and J lost 2 bases, with 15 bases between them. Germline V gene data show CDR1 as SGDLS and CDR2 as YYNGEE. CDR3 region: CASSERPESAYEQYF. The CDR3 coding sequence is TGTGCCAGCAGCGAAAGGCCGGAGTCCGCCTACGAGCAGTACTTC.

V is TRBV27 and J is TRBJ2-5; D might be TRBD1 (6 bases). Trimming stripped 5 bases from V and 0 bases from J, with 13 bases between. CDR1 and CDR2 (germline): MNHEY, SMNVEV (reference sequence). This CDR3 is built from 15 residues. The CDR3 region is CASSPRQDYQETQYF. The CDR3 region has the DNA TGTGCCAGCAGTCCTAGACAGGACTACCAAGAGACCCAGTACTTC.